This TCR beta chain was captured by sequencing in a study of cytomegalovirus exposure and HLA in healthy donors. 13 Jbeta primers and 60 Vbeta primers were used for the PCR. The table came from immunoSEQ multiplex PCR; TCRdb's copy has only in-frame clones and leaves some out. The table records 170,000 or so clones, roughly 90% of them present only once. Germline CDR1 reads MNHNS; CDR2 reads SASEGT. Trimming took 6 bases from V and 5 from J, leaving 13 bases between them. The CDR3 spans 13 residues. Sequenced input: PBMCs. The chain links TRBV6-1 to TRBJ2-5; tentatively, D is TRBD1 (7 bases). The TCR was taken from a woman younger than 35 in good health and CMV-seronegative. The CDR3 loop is CASSLTGRETQYF. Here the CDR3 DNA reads TGTGCCAGCAGCTTGACAGGGAGGGAGACCCAGTACTTC.